This TCR beta chain was retrieved from a study of cytomegalovirus exposure and HLA in healthy donors. The overall study: Assignment to the Caucasian-associated ancestry cluster applied to more than 75% of the roughly 400 genotyped donors. The study's findings and limits: Later analysis showed TCR association rates varying by HLA locus, highest for DRB1 and lowest for HLA-C.

With respect to this clone: Its antigen is still unknown.

Trimming took off 3 bases at V and 0 bases at J, with 11 bases between the two ends. Germline CDR1 is MDHEN and CDR2 is SYDVKM. The CDR3 has 15 amino acids. The PCR made use of 60 Vbeta and 13 Jbeta primers. Using immunoSEQ multiplex PCR, the repertoire was profiled, and TCRdb retains in-frame clones only, with some absent. Of some 120,000 clones listed, more than 60% were seen once; the top ten hold 4% to 5%. Input material: PBMCs. The rearrangement links TRBV28 to TRBJ1-2; D is possibly TRBD1 (5 bases). The TCR originated in a woman aged 40 to 49 in good health and CMV-seronegative. CDR3 nucleotide sequence: TGTGCCAGCAGTTTGCTGGACAAACCTAACTATGGCTACACCTTC. Residues: CASSLLDKPNYGYTF.